This T cell receptor beta chain was obtained from a study of blood T cell repertoires in COVID-19. The germline gives CDR1 LNHNV, CDR2 YYDKDF (reference sequence). The length of the CDR3 is 18 residues. V lost 2 bases to trimming and J lost 4 bases; unmatched junction nucleotides: 8. TCRdb's table, derived via immunoSEQ multiplex PCR, lists solely in-frame clones and lacks some. Of some 140,000 clones listed, less than 95% are singletons. Sequencing was done on a sample of peripheral blood. J is TRBJ1-4 and V is TRBV15, with 12 nucleotides matching TRBD1. The receptor was derived from a man aged 50-60 years with acute or convalescent COVID-19. The CDR3 region is CATSRNPGQGAINEKLFF. The DNA for the CDR3 is TGTGCCACCAGCAGAAATCCGGGACAGGGGGCGATTAATGAAAAACTGTTTTTT.